Given below is one T cell receptor (beta chain) in context. Its antigen is not known. The source of the sample is a study of CD8 T cells in Susac syndrome. Random hexamers were used to reverse transcribe an amount of roughly 0.45 to 1 ug RNA. Amplification of TCR beta CDR3 across 54 Vbeta and 13 Jbeta was performed with immunoSEQ multiplex PCR. TCRdb re-called the immunoSEQ multiplex PCR reads through MiXCR, storing one row per CDR3 protein. The sample has 180,000 or so distinct CDR3 sequences, around 94% seen once. Healthy donors formed controls matched for age and sex. TEMRA cells were FACS-enriched, with CD8+ and CD4+ T cells isolated negatively. Overall study results and limits: The study's TCR sequencing and HLA analysis drew on a certain number of individuals. That number was acknowledged as relatively small.

The TCR was taken from a human donor in good health. Source material: CD4+ T cells from PBMCs.

CDR3 sequence (DNA): TGCAGTGCCAAGGGGAGGAACTCCTACGAGCAGTACTTC. As protein: CSAKGRNSYEQYF. The chain has TRBV20-1 and TRBJ2-7; a possible D gene is TRBD2 (6 bases). Germline V gene sequence: CDR1 DFQATT, CDR2 SNEGSKA (reference sequence). The ends were cut back, 6 bases at V and 0 bases at J, with 12 bases in the middle. The CDR3 has 13 amino acids.